One sample yielded the 14 T cell receptor beta chains listed below, sequenced in a study of shared clonotypes between healthy human individuals. Data came from immunoSEQ multiplex PCR; TCRdb stores just in-frame clones and leaves some out. This repertoire shows approximately 2.1 million clones, over 90% found once; its top ten account for under 0.45%. The sequenced sample consisted of naive CD4+ T cells from PBMCs. The subset here: CD45RA+ positively selected. These receptors were collected from a man aged 18 to 30 in good health. Some clones in this sample may be carry-over from other donors' samples.

This chain uses TRBV7-8 with TRBJ2-3; D is unclear. V was shortened by 5 bases and J by 4 bases, with 16 bases between the two germline ends. From germline, CDR1 is SGHVS and CDR2 FQNEAQ. The CDR3 totals 15 residues. The chain's CDR3 is CASSRRTHSPDTQYF. CDR3 sequence (DNA): TGTGCCAGCAGCCGTAGGACCCATTCCCCAGATACGCAGTATTTT. Full variable domain (rest looked up from reference TRBV7-8 and TRBJ2-3): GAGVSQSPRYKVAKRGQDVALRCDPISGHVSLFWYQQALGQGPEFLTYFQNEAQLDKSGLPSDRFFAERPEGSVSTLKIQRTQQEDSAVYLCASSRRTHSPDTQYFGPGTRLTVL.

This chain joins TRBV7-9 and TRBJ2-5, with 8 positions matching TRBD2. The V segment lost 2 bases and the J segment 5 bases; nucleotides outside the gene matches: 7. Germline V gene data show CDR1 as SEHNR and CDR2 as FQNEAQ (reference sequence). The CDR3 covers 15 residues. The CDR3 reads CASSLSSGFGETQYF. The DNA of the CDR3 is TGTGCCAGCAGCTTATCTAGCGGGTTTGGTGAGACCCAGTACTTC.

Concerning this clone itself: Other DNA sequences within the sample encode an identical CDR3. V gene TRBV5-1 combines with J gene TRBJ2-3; a possible D gene is TRBD2 (6 bases). Germline V gene data show CDR1 as SGHRS and CDR2 as YFSETQ. The CDR3 length is 15 residues. V gave up 0 bases and J gave up 0 bases, with 8 bases separating them. As DNA, the CDR3 is TGCGCCAGCAGCTTGGGGACTACTAGCACAGATACGCAGTATTTT. Translating it yields CASSLGTTSTDTQYF.

The rearrangement uses TRBV19 and TRBJ1-1, with 10 nucleotides matching TRBD1. Germline values: CDR1 LNHDA, CDR2 SQIVND (reference sequence). V lost 5 bases, J lost 8 bases, and 11 bases stayed unmatched. The CDR3 totals 15 residues. The CDR3 loop reads CASSPHWTGGLEAFF. The CDR3 DNA reads TGTGCCAGTAGTCCACACTGGACAGGGGGATTGGAAGCTTTCTTT.

As for this clone: Other DNA sequences in this specimen translate into the identical CDR3. The chain has TRBV18 and TRBJ2-2; D gene ambiguous. This CDR3 has 15 residues. Deletions cut 1 base from V and 3 bases from J, with 9 bases between. CDR1 and CDR2 (germline): KGHSH, LQKENI. The CDR3 sequence: CASSPRGTDTGELFF. CDR3 sequence (DNA): TGTGCCAGCTCACCACGAGGAACGGACACCGGGGAGCTGTTTTTT.

This sequence joins TRBV5-6 and TRBJ2-7; no firm D call. V was cut by 0 bases and J by 4 bases, with 17 bases left in between. This CDR3 is 16 amino acids long. CDR1 SGHDT and CDR2 YYEEEE come from the germline V gene. CDR3 nucleotides: TGTGCCAGCAGCTTGGCCTTTAAAGGTTGGGGTTACGAGCAGTACTTC. Amino acids: CASSLAFKGWGYEQYF.

The chain is built from TRBV10-1 and TRBJ1-5, with D unclear. V was clipped by 0 bases and J by 7 bases, with 7 bases between them. Germline values: CDR1 WNHNN, CDR2 SYGVQD (reference sequence). The length of the CDR3 is 13 residues. For the CDR3, the DNA is TGCGCCAGCAGTGAGTCTGGGGAACAGCCCCAGCATTTT. Its translation is CASSESGEQPQHF.

In this sample, this clone turned up once. The chain couples TRBV28 to TRBJ2-7; weak D call: TRBD1 (5 bases). CDR3 length: 11 residues. V was pared by 6 bases and J by 7 bases, with 10 bases between. Per germline, CDR1 MDHEN and CDR2 SYDVKM. The CDR3 DNA is TGTGCCAGCAGCCTCAACAGGGAGCAGTACTTC. As protein: CASSLNREQYF.

The chain employs TRBV6-5 and TRBJ1-2, with TRBD1 as a possible D gene (5 bases). Germline CDR1 and CDR2: MNHEY and SVGAGI. CDR3 length: 11 amino acids. V lost 7 bases to trimming and J lost 8 bases, with 11 bases between them. CDR3 sequence reads: CASTSGGGYTF. The CDR3 DNA follows: TGTGCCAGCACGTCGGGGGGGGGCTACACCTTC.

The genes are TRBV5-1 and TRBJ2-5; tentatively, D is TRBD2 (6 bases). The germline V and J ends were trimmed by 4 bases and 4 bases, with 17 bases remaining between them. The CDR3 runs 15 residues. Per the germline V gene, CDR1 is SGHRS and CDR2 is YFSETQ. The CDR3 is CASSTGRLRGETQYF. The DNA for the CDR3 is TGCGCCAGCAGCACCGGACGGCTGCGGGGAGAGACCCAGTACTTC. The full variable domain, in which reference TRBV5-1 and TRBJ2-5 provide the parts outside the CDR3, is KAGVTQTPRYLIKTRGQQVTLSCSPISGHRSVSWYQQTPGQGLQFLFEYFSETQRNKGNFPGRFSGRQFSNSRSEMNVSTLELGDSALYLCASSTGRLRGETQYFGPGTRLLVL.

The chain is built from TRBV19 and TRBJ2-3, with TRBD2 matching 8 bases. This CDR3 comprises 13 residues. Trimming cost V 10 bases and J 7 bases; bases outside gene matches: 10. The germline V gene has CDR1 LNHDA and CDR2 SQIVND (reference sequence). The CDR3 here is CATAAGVVNTQYF. Written as DNA, the CDR3 is TGTGCCACCGCAGCGGGAGTTGTGAATACGCAGTATTTT.

The chain employs TRBV7-9 and TRBJ2-1, with 9 nucleotides matching TRBD2. V shed 5 bases, J shed 6 bases, and the junction held 11 bases outside the gene matches. The CDR3 contains 16 residues. Germline V gene data show CDR1 as SEHNR and CDR2 as FQNEAQ (reference sequence). Here the CDR3 DNA reads TGTGCCAGCAGCCTGCGAACTCCGCGGGAGGGCAATGAGCAGTTCTTC. It yields the protein CASSLRTPREGNEQFF.

The chain recombines TRBV15 with TRBJ2-1; D unresolved. Germline CDR1 LNHNV, CDR2 YYDKDF (reference sequence). There are 15 residues in the CDR3. Trimming stripped 1 base from V and 10 bases from J, with 17 bases between. The CDR3 reads CATSRVLRRIDEQFF. In DNA form, the CDR3 reads TGTGCCACCAGCAGAGTTCTAAGACGGATTGACGAGCAGTTCTTC.

The J gene is TRBJ1-2, the V gene TRBV28; perhaps TRBD1 as D (5 bases). CDR1 is MDHEN and CDR2 is SYDVKM in the germline V gene. The CDR3 contains 14 residues. Trimming left V 3 bases short and J 2 bases short, with 10 bases between. The CDR3 sequence: CASSLAGRNYGYTF. The CDR3 DNA is TGTGCCAGCAGTTTGGCGGGACGGAACTATGGCTACACCTTC.